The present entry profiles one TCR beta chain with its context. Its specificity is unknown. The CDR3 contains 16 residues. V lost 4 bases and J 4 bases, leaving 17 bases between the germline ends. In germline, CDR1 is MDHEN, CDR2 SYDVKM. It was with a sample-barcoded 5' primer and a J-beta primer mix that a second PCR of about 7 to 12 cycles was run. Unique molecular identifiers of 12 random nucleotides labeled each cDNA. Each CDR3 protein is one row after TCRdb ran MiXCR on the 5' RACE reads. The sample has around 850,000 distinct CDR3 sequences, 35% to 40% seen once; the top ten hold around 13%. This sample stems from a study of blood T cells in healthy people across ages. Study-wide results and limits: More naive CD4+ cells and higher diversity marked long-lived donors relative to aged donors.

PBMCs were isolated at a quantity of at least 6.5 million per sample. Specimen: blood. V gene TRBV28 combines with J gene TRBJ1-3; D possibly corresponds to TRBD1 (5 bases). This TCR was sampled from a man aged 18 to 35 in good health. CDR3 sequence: CASSSLDKSRGNTIYF. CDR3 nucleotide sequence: TGTGCCAGCAGTTCACTGGACAAGTCAAGAGGAAACACCATATATTTT.